This passage covers 16 T cell receptor beta chains from one sample sequenced in a study of siplizumab effects on memory and regulatory T cells (dated by TCRdb to about 2019). Preparation of the library involved the immunoSEQ multiplex PCR assay. TCRdb's version of the immuneACCESS table is confined to in-frame rearrangements and falls short of the full clone set. An unresolved V gene accounts for under half of the shortfall where checked; the remainder is of unknown origin. The sample contains tens of thousands of clones, approximately 93% of them found a single time. Approximately 38% of the sample goes to the ten largest clones. Sequencing was carried out using CD8+ T cells sorted from blood. These receptors all come from a human donor in good health.

The chain recombines TRBV6-5 with TRBJ1-5, with TRBD1 as a possible D gene (5 bases). This CDR3 has 13 amino acids. Germline CDR1 reads MNHEY; CDR2 reads SVGAGI. V was trimmed by 8 bases and J by 7 bases, leaving 15 bases between them. The CDR3 is CASATVLGQPQHF. In DNA form, the CDR3 reads TGTGCCAGCGCGACAGTCCTCGGGCAGCCCCAGCATTTT.

This clone was found once. The V call is TRBV29-1, the J call TRBJ2-3, with D tentatively TRBD2 (6 bases). There are 16 residues in the CDR3. The germline gives CDR1 SQVTM, CDR2 ANQGSEA. V lost 6 bases to trimming and J lost 0 bases, with 19 bases between them. The DNA for the CDR3 is TGCAGCGTCTCGGGGGAGGATTTTGCTAGCACAGATACGCAGTATTTT. This encodes CSVSGEDFASTDTQYF.

The genes are TRBV7-9 and TRBJ1-4; TRBD1 matches 8 bases. This CDR3 spans 18 amino acids. The J segment lost 6 bases and the V segment lost 5 bases, leaving 17 bases of the junction unmatched. Germline V lookup: CDR1 SEHNR, CDR2 FQNEAQ (reference sequence). The CDR3 DNA follows: TGTGCCAGCAGCATTGACCCTCCAGGGGGCCTTCCGTATGAAAAACTGTTTTTT. Amino acid sequence: CASSIDPPGGLPYEKLFF.

Only one count was recorded for this clone. The rearrangement links TRBV2 to TRBJ1-5; no clear D. V lost 1 base and J lost 0, with 7 bases in between. This CDR3 is built from 15 residues. Germline V gene sequence: CDR1 SNHLY, CDR2 FYNNEI. CDR3 DNA: TGTGCCAGCAGTGAAGAGGGTTATAGCAATCAGCCCCAGCATTTT. Amino acids: CASSEEGYSNQPQHF.

The chain combines TRBV10-3 with TRBJ1-2; D is possibly TRBD1 (5 bases). V lost 5 bases and J 0 bases, leaving 10 bases between the germline ends. Germline CDR1 is ENHRY and CDR2 is SYGVKD. The CDR3 has 14 amino acids. CDR3 sequence reads: CAISRDGPNYGYTF. Here the CDR3 DNA reads TGTGCCATCAGTAGGGACGGGCCTAACTATGGCTACACCTTC.

This chain joins TRBV19 and TRBJ1-5; D gene uncertain. This CDR3 has 13 amino acids. CDR1 is LNHDA and CDR2 is SQIVND in the germline V gene (reference sequence). V was trimmed by 6 bases and J by 0 bases, leaving 6 bases between them. CDR3 nucleotides: TGTGCCAGTAGCCCAACTAGCAATCAGCCCCAGCATTTT. Encoded protein: CASSPTSNQPQHF.

The V and J genes are TRBV29-1 and TRBJ2-7; TRBD1 matches at 7 bases. The CDR3 runs 14 residues. Per germline, CDR1 SQVTM and CDR2 ANQGSEA. J gave up 3 bases and V 6 bases, and 11 bases lay outside the gene matches. The CDR3 region is CSVVTGEKGYEQYF. The CDR3 DNA is TGCAGCGTAGTAACAGGGGAAAAAGGCTACGAGCAGTACTTC.

The chain is built from TRBV7-9 and TRBJ2-3; D is possibly TRBD1 (7 bases). With 2 bases removed from V and 6 bases from J, the gap between germline ends came to 18 bases. The CDR3 spans 16 residues. Germline V gene sequence: CDR1 SEHNR, CDR2 FQNEAQ (reference sequence). In DNA, the CDR3 is TGTGCCAGCAGCTTATCTTTGCGGAGGGGGCCCGATACGCAGTATTTT. It specifies CASSLSLRRGPDTQYF.

The rearrangement uses TRBV7-6 and TRBJ2-7; possible D gene TRBD1, 7 bases. Germline-derived CDR1 and CDR2 are SGHVS and FNYEAQ. The CDR3 totals 19 residues. The V end was cut by 6 bases, the J end by 4 bases, with 31 bases between. The CDR3 DNA follows: TGTGCCAGCAGTTCCATGTTCGGGACAGCCACCGGGGGAAATTACGAGCAGTACTTC. This codes for CASSSMFGTATGGNYEQYF.

The chain combines TRBV6-5 with TRBJ2-1; no firm D call. V lost 0 bases and J lost 7, with 16 bases in between. CDR1 is MNHEY and CDR2 is SVGAGI in the germline V gene. The CDR3 consists of 16 residues. The CDR3 DNA reads as TGTGCCAGCAGTTACTCGAGATCGGACGGAAAGAATGAGCAGTTCTTC. This sequence encodes CASSYSRSDGKNEQFF.

This clone has a single count. V and J are TRBV5-4 and TRBJ1-1, with D maybe TRBD1 (5 bases). This CDR3 is built from 14 residues. Germline assignment: CDR1 SGHNT and CDR2 YYREEE (reference sequence). V lost 4 bases, J lost 3 bases, and 13 bases lay in between. CDR3 DNA sequence: TGTGCCAGCAGCCGGGGGTCCAGGGACACTGAAGCTTTCTTT. Protein product: CASSRGSRDTEAFF.

The rearrangement joins TRBV19 to TRBJ2-1; D might be TRBD2 (6 bases). The V end was cut by 3 bases, the J end by 7 bases, with 13 bases between. This CDR3 spans 14 amino acids. Germline V gene sequence: CDR1 LNHDA, CDR2 SQIVND (reference sequence). CDR3 amino acids: CASSIFGGSNEQFF. CDR3 DNA sequence: TGTGCCAGTAGTATCTTCGGGGGATCGAATGAGCAGTTCTTC.

The gene calls are TRBV6-5 and TRBJ1-4; no definite D call. The CDR3 sequence is 12 residues long. The V gene lost 6 bases and the J gene lost 6 bases, with 8 bases spanning the gap. In germline, CDR1 is MNHEY, CDR2 SVGAGI. CDR3 sequence (DNA): TGTGCCAGCAGCGCCGGTTATGAAAAACTGTTTTTT. It yields the protein CASSAGYEKLFF.

This chain links TRBV9 with TRBJ2-1; TRBD2 matches at 11 bases. Germline CDR1 is SGDLS and CDR2 is YYNGEE. With V trimmed by 4 bases and J by 6 bases, 9 bases remained unmatched. The CDR3 covers 16 residues. CDR3 nucleotide sequence: TGTGCCAGCAGCCCCCTAGGGGGGACTAGCGGCAATGAGCAGTTCTTC. It translates to CASSPLGGTSGNEQFF. The entire variable domain, with the rest obtained from reference TRBV9 and TRBJ2-1, is as follows: DSGVTQTPKHLITATGQRVTLRCSPRSGDLSVYWYQQSLDQGLQFLIQYYNGEERAKGNILERFSAQQFPDLHSELNLSSLELGDSALYFCASSPLGGTSGNEQFFGPGTRLTVL.

This chain connects TRBV28 to TRBJ1-4, with a weak D call TRBD1 (5 bases). The V gene lost 5 bases and the J gene lost 8 bases, with 24 bases spanning the gap. Germline values: CDR1 MDHEN, CDR2 SYDVKM. The CDR3 sequence is 17 residues long. The CDR3 DNA is TGTGCCAGCAGTCCCAGGGTCGGGCGGAGGATTGAGGAAAAACTGTTTTTT. The encoded protein is CASSPRVGRRIEEKLFF.

V usage is TRBV9 and J usage is TRBJ2-2, with 9 bases fitting TRBD2. This CDR3 contains 16 residues. The V segment lost 5 bases and the J segment 5 bases; nucleotides outside the gene matches: 10. Germline CDR1 reads SGDLS; CDR2 reads YYNGEE. In nucleotides, the CDR3 is TGTGCCAGCAGTGAAAATAGCGGGAGTGGGACCGGGGAGCTGTTTTTT. It codes for CASSENSGSGTGELFF.